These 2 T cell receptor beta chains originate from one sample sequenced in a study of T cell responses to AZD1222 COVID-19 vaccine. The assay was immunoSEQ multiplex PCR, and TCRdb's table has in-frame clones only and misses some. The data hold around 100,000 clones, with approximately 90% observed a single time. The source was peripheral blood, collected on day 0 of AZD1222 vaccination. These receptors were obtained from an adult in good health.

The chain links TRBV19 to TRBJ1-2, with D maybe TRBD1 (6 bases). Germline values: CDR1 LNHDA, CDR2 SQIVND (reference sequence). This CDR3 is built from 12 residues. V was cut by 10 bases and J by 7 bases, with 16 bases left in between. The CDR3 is CATKQGPFGYTF. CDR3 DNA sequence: TGTGCCACCAAACAGGGACCCTTTGGCTACACCTTC.

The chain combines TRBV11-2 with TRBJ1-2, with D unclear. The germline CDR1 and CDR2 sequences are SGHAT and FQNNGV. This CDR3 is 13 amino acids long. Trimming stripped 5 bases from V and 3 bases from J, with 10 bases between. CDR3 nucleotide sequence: TGTGCCAGCAGCCTCTTGACCGACTATGGCTACACCTTC. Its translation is CASSLLTDYGYTF.